A selection of T cell receptor beta chains follows, all from one sample in a study of T cell changes during pregnancy in multiple sclerosis. Generated by immunoSEQ multiplex PCR, the TCRdb table keeps only in-frame clones and is missing some. The table shows about 87,000 clones, with 90% to 95% occurring only once. The sample here was peripheral blood, taken in the third trimester of pregnancy. All receptors come from a female donor in good health, enrolled as a control in a pregnancy study. Both conserved end residues are part of each CDR3. The D gene is left open where the match is weak. The size of a clone is reported for some rows only, either as once, few or many, or as a class for expanded clones.

CDR3aa,CDR3nt,v_gene,d_gene,abundance,j_gene
CASSLGGLTEAFF,TGTGCCAGCAGCTTAGGCGGGCTCACTGAAGCTTTCTTT,TRBV7-9,.,.,TRBJ1-1
CASSFSGTTYEQYF,TGTGCCAGCAGCTTTAGCGGGACGACCTACGAGCAGTACTTC,TRBV7-9,TRBD2,.,TRBJ2-7
CASSLTSGRFYEQYF,TGTGCCAGCAGCCTAACTAGCGGGAGGTTTTACGAGCAGTACTTC,TRBV6-5,TRBD2,.,TRBJ2-7
CASSGDRVHNEQFF,TGTGCCAGCAGTGGGGACAGGGTCCACAATGAGCAGTTCTTC,TRBV6-1,TRBD1,.,TRBJ2-1
CASSVGGTTTDTQYF,TGTGCCAGCAGCGTAGGGGGGACTACCACAGATACGCAGTATTTT,TRBV9,TRBD2,.,TRBJ2-3
CSVEDRVRTEAFF,TGCAGCGTTGAAGACAGGGTAAGGACTGAAGCTTTCTTT,TRBV29-1,.,.,TRBJ1-1
CARQGEGRGGELFF,TGTGCCAGACAGGGGGAGGGCCGAGGGGGGGAGCTGTTTTTT,TRBV6-6,.,.,TRBJ2-2
CASSTRRTKRLYGYTF,TGTGCCAGCAGCACGCGCCGAACAAAGAGACTCTATGGCTACACCTTC,TRBV9,.,once,TRBJ1-2
CASSQLETESSGNTIYF,TGCGCCAGCAGTCAATTGGAGACAGAGAGCTCTGGAAACACCATATATTTT,TRBV23-1,.,.,TRBJ1-3
CASSRPQGYEQYF,TGTGCCAGCAGCCGCCCCCAGGGCTACGAGCAGTACTTC,TRBV7-9,.,once,TRBJ2-7
CATSRDLEKTGERYYEQYF,TGTGCCACCAGCAGAGACCTTGAGAAGACAGGAGAGCGCTACTACGAGCAGTACTTC,TRBV15,.,.,TRBJ2-7
CASIPRRGRGSLNTEAFF,TGTGCCAGCATCCCTCGGAGGGGCAGGGGGAGTTTGAACACTGAAGCTTTCTTT,TRBV5-6,TRBD1,.,TRBJ1-1
CASSTRDRGRGVDTEAFF,TGTGCCAGTAGTACTCGGGACAGGGGGCGCGGAGTCGACACTGAAGCTTTCTTT,TRBV19,TRBD1,.,TRBJ1-1
CASSQDRSGRDEQFF,TGCGCCAGCAGCCAAGATCGATCCGGGAGGGATGAGCAGTTCTTC,TRBV4-1,TRBD2,.,TRBJ2-1
CAISEGQGAAYEQYF,TGTGCCATCAGTGAGGGACAGGGGGCCGCTTACGAGCAGTACTTC,TRBV10-3,TRBD1,.,TRBJ2-7
CAISELGQGQPQHF,TGTGCCATCAGTGAACTCGGACAGGGACAGCCCCAGCATTTT,TRBV10-3,TRBD1,.,TRBJ1-5
CASSLAPLAGPQYF,TGTGCCAGCAGCTTGGCTCCACTAGCGGGGCCACAGTACTTC,TRBV5-6,TRBD2,.,TRBJ2-5
CSVESAGVGEQFF,TGCAGCGTTGAATCCGCGGGAGTTGGCGAGCAGTTCTTC,TRBV29-1,TRBD2,.,TRBJ2-1
CASSIGTSGYGGETQYF,TGTGCCAGCAGCATAGGGACTAGCGGGTACGGGGGGGAGACCCAGTACTTC,TRBV5-5,TRBD2,.,TRBJ2-5
CASSPQGGSGANVLTF,TGTGCCAGCAGCCCGCAAGGGGGCTCTGGGGCCAACGTCCTGACTTTC,TRBV5-6,.,.,TRBJ2-6
CASSGGTGFYEQYF,TGTGCCAGCAGTGGGGGGACAGGATTCTACGAGCAGTACTTC,TRBV6-1,TRBD1,.,TRBJ2-7
CASSQVLAGVRIGELFF,TGCGCCAGCAGCCAAGTATTAGCGGGAGTAAGGATCGGGGAGCTGTTTTTT,TRBV4-1,TRBD2,.,TRBJ2-2
CASSLGTRETQYF,TGTGCCAGCAGCTTAGGGACACGGGAGACCCAGTACTTC,TRBV7-2,.,.,TRBJ2-5
CASSASGATETQYF,TGTGCCAGCAGCGCCTCGGGAGCCACAGAGACCCAGTACTTC,TRBV7-9,.,.,TRBJ2-5
CASQGGPNTEAFF,TGTGCCAGTCAAGGGGGACCGAACACTGAAGCTTTCTTT,TRBV2,.,.,TRBJ1-1
CASSLSGAPEQFF,TGTGCCAGCAGCTTGTCAGGGGCCCCTGAGCAGTTCTTC,TRBV5-5,.,.,TRBJ2-1
CAWRDYEQFF,TGTGCCTGGAGGGACTACGAGCAGTTCTTC,TRBV30,.,.,TRBJ2-1
CASSLRAGPSETQYF,TGTGCCAGCAGCTTGAGGGCGGGCCCCTCGGAGACCCAGTACTTC,TRBV7-8,.,.,TRBJ2-5
CASSPYRGLTEAFF,TGTGCCAGCAGCCCATACAGGGGGCTCACTGAAGCTTTCTTT,TRBV28,TRBD1,.,TRBJ1-1
CASSESQGAVGYTF,TGTGCCAGCAGTGAATCGCAGGGGGCCGTTGGCTACACCTTC,TRBV6-4,TRBD1,.,TRBJ1-2
CASRGQGLVAEAFF,TGTGCCAGCAGAGGACAGGGGTTAGTCGCTGAAGCTTTCTTT,TRBV28,TRBD1,.,TRBJ1-1
CASSSVPSGYNEQFF,TGCGCCAGCAGCTCCGTTCCTAGCGGCTACAATGAGCAGTTCTTC,TRBV5-1,TRBD2,.,TRBJ2-1
CASSQESASGGRFKEQFF,TGCGCCAGCAGCCAAGAGTCGGCGAGCGGGGGGAGGTTTAAGGAGCAGTTCTTC,TRBV4-1,TRBD2,.,TRBJ2-1
CASSRGAVGETQYF,TGTGCCAGTAGCAGGGGGGCAGTCGGAGAGACCCAGTACTTC,TRBV19,.,.,TRBJ2-5
CASSKRSTGNEQFF,TGTGCCAGTAGTAAGCGATCGACCGGGAATGAGCAGTTCTTC,TRBV19,.,.,TRBJ2-1
CASSLSSSGYNEQFF,TGTGCCAGCAGTTTATCATCTAGCGGTTACAATGAGCAGTTCTTC,TRBV27,TRBD2,.,TRBJ2-1
CASMKWGDARATNEKLFF,TGTGCCAGCATGAAGTGGGGGGATGCCCGAGCAACTAATGAAAAACTGTTTTTT,TRBV2,.,.,TRBJ1-4
CSVRAVLAGDYEQFF,TGCAGCGTGCGAGCCGTGCTAGCGGGAGACTATGAGCAGTTCTTC,TRBV29-1,TRBD2,few,TRBJ2-1
CAISEGTSGNNEQFF,TGTGCCATCAGTGAGGGGACTAGCGGAAACAATGAGCAGTTCTTC,TRBV10-3,TRBD2,.,TRBJ2-1
CASRRGQLQNTEAFF,TGTGCCAGTAGGCGGGGACAGCTACAGAACACTGAAGCTTTCTTT,TRBV19,TRBD1,.,TRBJ1-1
CASSLVQGVGTEAFF,TGTGCCAGCAGCTTAGTCCAGGGCGTGGGCACTGAAGCTTTCTTT,TRBV7-2,.,.,TRBJ1-1
CASSPASTGGNEQYF,TGTGCCAGTAGTCCGGCATCTACAGGGGGGAACGAGCAGTACTTC,TRBV19,TRBD1,.,TRBJ2-7
CASTTRTGNAYEQYF,TGTGCCAGCACCACCCGAACAGGTAATGCCTACGAGCAGTACTTC,TRBV25-1,.,.,TRBJ2-7
CASSADRVSEKLFF,TGTGCCAGCAGTGCGGACAGGGTCAGTGAAAAACTGTTTTTT,TRBV6-1,TRBD1,.,TRBJ1-4
CASSESVASYEQYF,TGTGCCAGCAGTGAATCCGTGGCTTCCTACGAGCAGTACTTC,TRBV2,.,few,TRBJ2-7
CASKGGRAHTGELFF,TGTGCCAGCAAGGGCGGGAGGGCACACACCGGGGAGCTGTTTTTT,TRBV28,TRBD2,.,TRBJ2-2
CAISYGQETNEKLFF,TGTGCCATCAGTTACGGACAGGAAACTAATGAAAAACTGTTTTTT,TRBV10-3,TRBD1,.,TRBJ1-4
CASSSTGAYEQYF,TGTGCCAGCAGTTCAACAGGGGCCTACGAGCAGTACTTC,TRBV28,TRBD1,.,TRBJ2-7
CASSFSVTGELFF,TGTGCCAGCAGTTTTTCAGTAACCGGGGAGCTGTTTTTT,TRBV27,.,.,TRBJ2-2
CASSVSGQDYEQYF,TGTGCCAGCAGTGTCAGCGGACAGGACTACGAGCAGTACTTC,TRBV6-1,TRBD1,.,TRBJ2-7
CASSGVGLGHGGYTF,TGTGCCAGTAGTGGGGTAGGACTGGGACATGGTGGCTACACCTTC,TRBV19,.,.,TRBJ1-2